The T cell receptor beta chain described here comes from a study of blood T cell repertoires in COVID-19. In the study overall: Donors in the United States, Italy and Spain gave samples during acute or convalescent COVID-19. T cells, B-cell-depleted T cells, or PBMCs supplied cDNA or gDNA.

Original methodology: Estimates of nucleated cell counts were drawn from the amplification of reference gene primers. Repertoires were generated with immunoSEQ multiplex PCR, while TCRdb's copy carries only in-frame clones and drops some. Clonal size and the V and J genes are those of that table, whereas D and trimming came from the DNA. The data hold 150,000 or so clones, with about 83% observed a single time. V dropped 7 bases and J dropped 2; count of bases not matched to a gene: 7. Germline V lookup: CDR1 LNHDA, CDR2 SQIVND (reference sequence). CDR3 length equals 16 residues. V and J are TRBV19 and TRBJ1-5; 11 bases agree with TRBD1. This receptor was obtained from a human donor in a cohort sampled during active COVID-19. The sample was peripheral blood. Here the CDR3 reads CASNGQGAIGNQPQHF. CDR3 nucleotide sequence: TGTGCCAGTAATGGACAGGGGGCGATCGGCAATCAGCCCCAGCATTTT.